A selection of T cell receptor beta chains follows, all from one sample in a study of T-cell reconstitution after alpha-beta-depleted transplantation in children. Each CDR3 protein gets one entry after TCRdb re-called the PCR reads with MiXCR. The sample lists roughly 500,000 distinct CDR3 sequences, around 12% seen once, with around 5.8% in the top ten. The sequencing here drew on PBMCs from the stem cell graft donor, taken from the stem cell graft. These receptors originate from a human donor who donated a stem cell graft to a child with combined immunodeficiency. Both conserved end residues are part of each CDR3. D genes are given only for firm matches. Expanded clones get a size class; other rows say once, few or many, or leave the size out.

D: NA
J: TRBJ1-1
size: few
V: TRBV20-1
CDR3: CSAPVGQGFEAFF
DNA: TGCAGTGCTCCGGTGGGCCAGGGGTTTGAAGCTTTCTTT

D: NA
J: TRBJ2-6
size: many
V: TRBV20-1
CDR3: CSAPTRSGREITGANVLTF
DNA: TGCAGTGCCCCTACAAGATCAGGCAGGGAAATTACTGGGGCCAACGTCCTGACTTTC

D: TRBD1
J: TRBJ1-5
size: NA
V: TRBV20-1
CDR3: CSAASGTGVGSNQPQHF
DNA: TGCAGTGCTGCTTCCGGGACAGGGGTCGGAAGCAATCAGCCCCAGCATTTT

D: TRBD1
J: TRBJ2-5
size: many
V: TRBV12-3/TRBV12-4
CDR3: CASSLGQGKTQYF
DNA: TGTGCCAGCAGTTTAGGACAGGGGAAGACCCAGTACTTC

D: NA
J: TRBJ2-2
size: NA
V: TRBV30
CDR3: CAWTPDGGRRTGELFF
DNA: TGTGCCTGGACCCCAGATGGGGGGCGACGCACCGGGGAGCTGTTTTTT

D: NA
J: TRBJ1-2
size: few
V: TRBV11-2
CDR3: CASSPHPNYGYTF
DNA: TGTGCCAGCAGCCCACACCCTAACTATGGCTACACCTTC

D: NA
J: TRBJ1-1
size: many
V: TRBV15
CDR3: CATSKHKNTEAFF
DNA: TGTGCCACCAGCAAGCACAAGAACACTGAAGCTTTCTTT

D: TRBD2
J: TRBJ2-1
size: few
V: TRBV3-1
CDR3: CASSQVIPGLGITMTDGWQFF
DNA: TGTGCCAGCAGCCAAGTGATACCGGGACTAGGAATCACAATGACCGACGGCTGGCAGTTCTTC

D: TRBD2
J: TRBJ2-1
size: few
V: TRBV12-3/TRBV12-4
CDR3: CASSLRLAGAGEQFF
DNA: TGTGCCAGCAGTTTACGGCTAGCGGGAGCGGGTGAGCAGTTCTTC

D: NA
J: TRBJ2-1
size: many
V: TRBV12-3/TRBV12-4
CDR3: CASSPSSYNEQFF
DNA: TGTGCCAGCAGTCCAAGCTCCTACAATGAGCAGTTCTTC

D: TRBD1
J: TRBJ2-1
size: few
V: TRBV20-1
CDR3: CSARQGTPQFF
DNA: TGCAGTGCCAGACAGGGGACCCCGCAGTTCTTC

D: NA
J: TRBJ2-7
size: many
V: TRBV5-1
CDR3: CASSARRGVSYEQYF
DNA: TGCGCCAGCAGCGCAAGGCGAGGGGTCTCCTACGAGCAGTACTTC

D: NA
J: TRBJ1-4
size: many
V: TRBV20-1
CDR3: CSSSGPEGEKLFF
DNA: TGCAGTAGTTCCGGGCCCGAGGGGGAAAAACTGTTTTTT

D: TRBD1
J: TRBJ2-1
size: many
V: TRBV15
CDR3: CATSRDRGRNEQFF
DNA: TGTGCCACCAGCAGGGACAGGGGGCGGAATGAGCAGTTCTTC

D: NA
J: TRBJ2-2
size: few
V: TRBV6-4
CDR3: CASSPTRTGELFF
DNA: TGTGCCAGCAGCCCAACTAGGACCGGGGAGCTGTTTTTT

D: TRBD2
J: TRBJ2-1
size: many
V: TRBV9
CDR3: CASSLAGIGNEQFF
DNA: TGTGCCAGCAGCTTAGCGGGAATCGGCAATGAGCAGTTCTTC

D: TRBD1
J: TRBJ2-7
size: few
V: TRBV12-5
CDR3: CASGLDRGDRSHYEQYF
DNA: TGTGCTAGTGGTTTGGACCGTGGGGACAGGAGCCACTACGAGCAGTACTTC